A single sample is the source of the 13 T cell receptor beta chains below, sequenced in a study of OX40 agonist ivuxolimab in advanced cancers. Sequencing used immunoSEQ multiplex PCR; TCRdb keeps in-frame clones, though not all of them. Among tens of thousands of clones listed, about 90% were seen once. The sequencing here drew on CD4+ or CD8+ T cells sorted from blood, taken in a trial of the OX40 agonist ivuxolimab. These receptors originate from an adult with an advanced solid tumor such as melanoma, head and neck, liver or kidney cancer.

This clone has a single count. The chain combines TRBV4-1 with TRBJ2-5; 7 nucleotides agree with TRBD1. With the DNA end fitting TRBJ2-7 better, the J assignment may be wrong. The CDR3 covers 15 residues. Germline V gene lookup returns CDR1 MGHRA and CDR2 YSYEKL. The CDR3 DNA sequence: TGCGCCAGCAGCCAAGGTCGAGGACAGGCCTACGAGCAGTACTTC. It codes for CASSQGRGQAYEQYF.

The CDR3 loop reads CASSTGQGWYGYTF. CDR3 coding DNA: TGTGCCAGTAGTACTGGACAGGGGTGGTATGGCTACACCTTC. This sequence joins TRBV19 and TRBJ1-2, with 9 bases aligning to TRBD1. Germline values: CDR1 LNHDA, CDR2 SQIVND (reference sequence). The CDR3 contains 14 residues. The ends lost 4 bases at V and 5 bases at J; junction bases unmatched: 5.

The chain carries TRBV28 and TRBJ1-5; tentative D call: TRBD1 (6 bases). Germline assignment: CDR1 MDHEN and CDR2 SYDVKM. Trimming removed 4 bases at V and 5 bases at J, with 15 bases between. The CDR3 is made up of 15 amino acids. The CDR3 sequence: CASSSPGGRYQPQHF. For the CDR3, the DNA is TGTGCCAGCAGTTCCCCGGGGGGCAGATATCAGCCCCAGCATTTT.

The chain recombines TRBV27 with TRBJ2-3, with D possibly being TRBD2 (6 bases). Trimming shortened V by 6 bases and J by 2 bases, and 21 bases separated the two germline ends. The CDR3 is 17 residues long. Germline V gives CDR1 MNHEY, CDR2 SMNVEV (reference sequence). CDR3 protein: CASSLQDPGLPTDTQYF. Written as DNA, the CDR3 is TGTGCCAGCAGCCTTCAGGACCCGGGACTCCCCACAGATACGCAGTATTTT.

This rearrangement joins TRBV6-6 to TRBJ2-2; D ambiguous. This CDR3 has 15 residues. Germline V CDR1 and CDR2: MNHNY, SVGAGI (reference sequence). The V and J ends lost 0 bases and 3 bases respectively, with 8 bases between them. The CDR3 DNA is TGTGCCAGCAGTTACTCGGGCATTTACACCGGGGAGCTGTTTTTT. Amino acids: CASSYSGIYTGELFF.

This clone came up once. The rearrangement joins TRBV11-2 to TRBJ1-1, with D unresolved. The germline V and J ends were trimmed by 2 bases and 5 bases, with 0 bases remaining between them. The CDR3 has 10 amino acids. Germline CDR1 reads SGHAT; CDR2 reads FQNNGV. DNA of the CDR3: TGTGCCAGCAGCTTAACTGAAGCTTTCTTT. Its translation is CASSLTEAFF.

The genes are TRBV11-2 and TRBJ2-3; the D gene is possibly TRBD2 (6 bases). V was shortened by 3 bases and J by 3 bases, with 13 bases between the two germline ends. This CDR3 is 15 amino acids long. Germline lookup yields CDR1 SGHAT and CDR2 FQNNGV. The CDR3 region is CASSLSRLGTDTQYF. CDR3 DNA sequence: TGTGCCAGCAGCTTGTCCAGACTAGGGACAGATACGCAGTATTTT.

This clone appeared a few times. The rearrangement links TRBV7-9 to TRBJ2-6; 9 nucleotides line up with TRBD1. CDR3 length equals 19 residues. Germline CDR1 is SEHNR and CDR2 is FQNEAQ (reference sequence). J was trimmed by 0 bases and V by 6 bases; bases with no gene match: 12. CDR3 coding DNA: TGTGCCAGCAGGACTCCCCTAGGGACAGGGAACTCTGGGGCCAACGTCCTGACTTTC. Its translation: CASRTPLGTGNSGANVLTF.

This clone was observed a few times. The rearrangement uses TRBV25-1 and TRBJ2-7; a possible D gene is TRBD1 (6 bases). This CDR3 is 12 amino acids long. Germline CDR1 and CDR2: MGHDK and SYGVNS. V shed 4 bases and J shed 3 bases, with 7 bases lying between them. The CDR3 DNA reads TGTGCCAGCAGTGTAGGGGGCTACGAGCAGTACTTC. Encoded protein: CASSVGGYEQYF.

The chain joins TRBV7-9 to TRBJ1-3; D perhaps matches TRBD1 (5 bases). Germline CDR1 SEHNR, CDR2 FQNEAQ (reference sequence). The CDR3 has 14 amino acids. V lost 0 bases and J lost 11, with 14 bases in between. The CDR3 nucleotides are TGTGCCAGCAGCTTAGCGGTAAGCGGGGGAGCCATATATTTT. Translating it yields CASSLAVSGGAIYF.

The chain combines TRBV15 with TRBJ1-2, with TRBD1 matching 11 bases. The CDR3 has 17 amino acids. V lost 0 bases, J lost 1 base, and 4 bases stayed unmatched. The germline CDR1 and CDR2 sequences are LNHNV and YYDKDF (reference sequence). CDR3 in DNA: TGTGCCACCAGCAGAGATAGAGGGACAGGGGGTAACTATGGCTACACCTTC. This encodes CATSRDRGTGGNYGYTF. Combining the CDR3 with reference TRBV15 and TRBJ1-2 gives the whole variable domain DAMVIQNPRYQVTQFGKPVTLSCSQTLNHNVMYWYQQKSSQAPKLLFHYYDKDFNNEADTPDNFQSRRPNTSFCFLDIRSPGLGDTAMYLCATSRDRGTGGNYGYTFGSGTRLTVV.

The chain is built from TRBV18 and TRBJ2-6, with D uncertain. The V end was cut by 5 bases, the J end by 0 bases, with 14 bases between. CDR1 KGHSH and CDR2 LQKENI come from the germline V gene. The CDR3 spans 17 residues. The CDR3 loop reads CASSISTSYSGANVLTF. DNA for the CDR3: TGTGCCAGCTCAATCAGCACCAGTTACTCTGGGGCCAACGTCCTGACTTTC.

The chain has TRBV30 and TRBJ2-7; D uncertain. Germline V CDR1 and CDR2: GTSNPN, SVGIG (reference sequence). V was shortened by 2 bases and J by 0 bases, with 11 bases between the two germline ends. CDR3 length: 14 amino acids. Here the CDR3 reads CAWSPSLGSYEQYF. CDR3 nucleotides: TGTGCCTGGAGTCCCAGCCTAGGCTCCTACGAGCAGTACTTC. The complete variable domain, with remaining parts taken from reference TRBV30 and TRBJ2-7, reads SQTIHQWPATLVQPVGSPLSLECTVEGTSNPNLYWYRQAAGRGLQLLFYSVGIGQISSEVPQNLSASRPQDRQFILSSKKLLLSDSGFYLCAWSPSLGSYEQYFGPGTRLTVT.